The present TCR beta chain was sequenced within a study of identical twins. Unique molecular identifiers were present on the cDNA, which also gained a universal primer site by template switching. TCRdb passed the 5' RACE reads through MiXCR, listing each CDR3 protein once. The sample consists of nearly 650,000 distinct CDR3 sequences, 7.1% of them appearing once. CDR3 length: 14 residues. The V end lost 5 bases, the J end lost 7 bases, and 14 bases lay between the germline ends. Germline CDR1 reads SEHNR; CDR2 reads FQNEAQ (reference sequence). There are many counts of this clonotype. Its antigen remains unidentified. Points from the study as a whole: These conclusions were based on statistical analysis (cross-sectional, not following the same donors). Twins shared out-of-frame alpha sequences with excess low generation probability.

The data also belong to a second study, concerning yellow fever vaccine responses in identical twins.

The sequence derives from a woman younger than 30 in good health. Sequencing was carried out using PBMCs. This chain uses TRBV7-9 with TRBJ1-4; possibly TRBD1 for D (5 bases). In DNA form, the CDR3 reads TGTGCCAGCAGCGTCCCAGGGTTAGGTGAAAAACTGTTTTTT. Protein sequence: CASSVPGLGEKLFF.